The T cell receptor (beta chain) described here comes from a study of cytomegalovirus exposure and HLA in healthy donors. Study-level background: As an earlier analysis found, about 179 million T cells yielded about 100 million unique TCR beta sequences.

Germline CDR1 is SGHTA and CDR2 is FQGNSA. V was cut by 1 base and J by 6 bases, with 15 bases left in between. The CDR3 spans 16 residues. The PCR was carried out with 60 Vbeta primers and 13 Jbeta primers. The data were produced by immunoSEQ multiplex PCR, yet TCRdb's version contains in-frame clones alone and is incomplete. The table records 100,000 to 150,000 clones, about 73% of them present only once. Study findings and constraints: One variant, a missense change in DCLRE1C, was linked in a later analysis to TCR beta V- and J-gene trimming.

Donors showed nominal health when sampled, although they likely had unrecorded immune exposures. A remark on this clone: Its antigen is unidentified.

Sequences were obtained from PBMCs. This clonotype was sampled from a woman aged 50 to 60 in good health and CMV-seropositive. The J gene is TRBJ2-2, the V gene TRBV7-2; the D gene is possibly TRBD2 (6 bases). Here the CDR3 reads CASSLVGTAGSGELFF. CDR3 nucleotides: TGTGCCAGCAGCTTAGTTGGTACGGCGGGGTCCGGGGAGCTGTTTTTT.